The 7 T cell receptor beta chains below were found in one sample sequenced in a study of T-cell reconstitution after alpha-beta-depleted transplantation in children. This sample's TCRbeta library carried unique molecular identifier barcodes. A single record per CDR3 protein comes from TCRdb applying MiXCR to the PCR reads. The sample has about 980,000 distinct CDR3 sequences; roughly 29% are singletons. Material: PBMCs, mostly from graft donor cells, obtained 360 days after TCRalphabeta/CD19-depleted stem cell transplant. These receptors were taken from a boy under two years old who had a stem cell transplant for SCID, so the T cells may come from the graft donor.

The J gene is TRBJ2-5, the V gene TRBV4-3, with TRBD2 identical over 9 bases. The CDR3 runs 14 residues. After removal of 4 bases from V and 3 bases from J, the junction contained 3 bases not matched to a gene. From germline, CDR1 is LGHNA and CDR2 YSLEER. This CDR3 is CASSPRLAEETQYF. The CDR3 DNA reads TGCGCCAGCAGCCCTCGACTAGCGGAAGAGACCCAGTACTTC.

The rearrangement links TRBV5-1 to TRBJ2-1; D might be TRBD1 (6 bases). V lost 3 bases and J 0 bases, leaving 10 bases between the germline ends. This CDR3 comprises 15 residues. CDR1 and CDR2 from the germline V gene are SGHRS and YFSETQ. The CDR3 is CASSSQGRSYNEQFF. The CDR3 region has the DNA TGCGCCAGCAGCTCACAGGGACGCTCCTACAATGAGCAGTTCTTC.

This clonotype turned up a few times. This chain joins TRBV15 and TRBJ1-2; D unclear. The CDR3 runs 13 residues. CDR1 is LNHNV, CDR2 YYDKDF, per germline (reference sequence). Trimming removed 1 base at V and 6 bases at J, with 9 bases between. The CDR3 spells CATSRGGNNGYTF. In DNA form, the CDR3 reads TGTGCCACCAGCAGAGGAGGGAATAATGGCTACACCTTC.

This clonotype was detected only a few times. V and J are TRBV29-1 and TRBJ2-7; TRBD2 matches 8 bases. Trimming removed 1 base from V and 0 bases from J; junction bases left unmatched: 8. Germline CDR1 SQVTM, CDR2 ANQGSEA. This CDR3 region has 16 residues. The CDR3 reads CSVEGGERGSSYEQYF. Written as DNA, the CDR3 is TGCAGCGTTGAAGGAGGCGAGCGGGGGAGCTCCTACGAGCAGTACTTC.

The V gene is TRBV6-6, the J gene TRBJ1-4; no clear D. Between the trimmed V and J ends, which lost 4 bases and 5 bases, there was a span of 8 bases. From germline, CDR1 is MNHNY and CDR2 SVGAGI (reference sequence). The CDR3 runs 13 residues. In DNA form, the CDR3 reads TGTGCCAGCAGTTTGGACCTGAATGAAAAACTGTTTTTT. Amino acid sequence: CASSLDLNEKLFF.

V usage is TRBV7-9 and J usage is TRBJ2-2; TRBD1 agrees at 7 bases. Germline V gene lookup returns CDR1 SEHNR and CDR2 FQNEAQ (reference sequence). The CDR3 runs 15 residues. Trimming removed 5 bases from V and 6 bases from J; junction bases left unmatched: 9. CDR3: CASSPGQSPPGELFF. CDR3 nucleotides: TGTGCCAGCAGCCCGGGACAGTCGCCTCCCGGGGAGCTGTTTTTT.

This clonotype was seen more than once but under ten times. The rearrangement joins TRBV6-2 or TRBV6-3 to TRBJ1-2; TRBD1 aligns across 9 bases. The V gene end was trimmed by 7 bases and the J gene end by 4 bases; junction bases not matched to a gene: 4. The CDR3 has 13 amino acids. From germline, CDR1 is MNHEY and CDR2 SVGEGT. The CDR3 spells CASTRTGAYGYTF. CDR3 sequence (DNA): TGTGCCAGCACCCGGACAGGGGCCTATGGCTACACCTTC.